The T cell receptor beta chain described here comes from a study of T cell responses to AZD1222 COVID-19 vaccine. CDR3 length: 16 residues. The ends were cut back, 2 bases at V and 3 bases at J, with 15 bases in the middle. Germline CDR1 and CDR2: MGHDK and SYGVNS. With regard to this clone: The antigen remains undetermined.

General observations from the study: Clonal diversity may have been underestimated, and the donors were mostly white British, with more females than males. When two AZD1222 doses had been given, Spike-specific TCR breadth and depth rose. After the peak T cell response, and only then, were repertoires sampled.

Libraries were prepared by immunoSEQ multiplex PCR; TCRdb keeps only in-frame clonotypes and omits some of them. The sample contains some 140,000 clones, 89% of which appear only once. This sequence was found in an adult who received the AZD1222 COVID-19 vaccine. The starting material was peripheral blood, obtained 28 days after the second AZD1222 dose. V and J are TRBV25-1 and TRBJ2-3; the D gene is possibly TRBD1 (6 bases). The CDR3 reads CASSEGSGRGTDTQYF. The CDR3, as DNA: TGTGCCAGCAGTGAAGGGAGCGGCAGGGGAACAGATACGCAGTATTTT.